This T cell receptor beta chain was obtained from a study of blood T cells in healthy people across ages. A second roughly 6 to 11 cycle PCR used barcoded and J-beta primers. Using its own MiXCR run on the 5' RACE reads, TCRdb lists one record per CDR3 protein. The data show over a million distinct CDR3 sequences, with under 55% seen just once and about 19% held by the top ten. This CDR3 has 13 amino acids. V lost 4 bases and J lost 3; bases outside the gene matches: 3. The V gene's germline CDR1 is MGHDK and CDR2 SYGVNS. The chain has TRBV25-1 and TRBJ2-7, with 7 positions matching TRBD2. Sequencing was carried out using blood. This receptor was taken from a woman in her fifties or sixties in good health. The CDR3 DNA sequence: TGTGCCAGCAGTGTGCGGGAGAACTACGAGCAGTACTTC. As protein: CASSVRENYEQYF.